The 8 T cell receptor beta chains below come from one sample, sequenced in a study of shared clonotypes between healthy human individuals. Generated by immunoSEQ multiplex PCR, the TCRdb table keeps only in-frame clones and is missing some. This sample has around 500,000 clones, with 81% found just once. The sample comprised PBMCs. All receptors derive from a woman aged 40 to 49 in good health. Some clones in this sample may be carry-over from other donors' samples.

This clone was observed many times. The chain uses TRBV10-3 and TRBJ2-1; 12 bases align to TRBD2. The CDR3 has 16 residues. Germline V lookup: CDR1 ENHRY, CDR2 SYGVKD. With 9 bases clipped from V and 5 bases from J, the junction kept 11 bases outside the gene matches. The CDR3 here is CAITALAGGGNNEQFF. In DNA form, the CDR3 reads TGTGCCATTACCGCTCTAGCGGGAGGGGGCAACAATGAGCAGTTCTTC.

The chain has TRBV5-4 and TRBJ2-3, with unresolved D. V was cut by 7 bases and J by 1 base, with 13 bases left in between. The CDR3 runs to 14 residues. Germline lookup yields CDR1 SGHNT and CDR2 YYREEE (reference sequence). In DNA, the CDR3 is TGTGCCAGCCCACCCCCGGGCCGCACAGATACGCAGTATTTT. Amino acid sequence: CASPPPGRTDTQYF.

V is TRBV9 and J is TRBJ2-4; 10 bases are shared with TRBD1. Germline V gene lookup returns CDR1 SGDLS and CDR2 YYNGEE. V shed 2 bases, J shed 3 bases, and the junction held 5 bases outside the gene matches. The CDR3 is 16 amino acids. CDR3 loop: CASSVGQGVGKNIQYF. DNA for the CDR3: TGTGCCAGCAGCGTCGGACAGGGGGTTGGCAAAAACATTCAGTACTTC.

The chain uses TRBV30 and TRBJ1-2; D unresolved. The V end was cut by 0 bases, the J end by 2 bases, with 16 bases between. Germline CDR1 reads GTSNPN; CDR2 reads SVGIG (reference sequence). The CDR3 runs 16 residues. The CDR3 loop is CAWSVTVGDANYGYTF. CDR3 nucleotide sequence: TGTGCCTGGAGTGTAACGGTCGGTGATGCAAACTATGGCTACACCTTC.

This chain uses TRBV30 with TRBJ1-1, with a possible D match to TRBD1 (6 bases). Trimming removed 2 bases from V and 5 bases from J, with 21 bases in between. CDR1 GTSNPN and CDR2 SVGIG come from the germline V gene (reference sequence). The CDR3 runs to 16 residues. The CDR3 DNA reads TGTGCCTGGAGTACCGGGGACCAGGGGTTGGGGACTGAAGCTTTCTTT. It translates to CAWSTGDQGLGTEAFF.

The chain is built from TRBV19 and TRBJ1-5, with D uncertain. CDR1 is LNHDA, CDR2 SQIVND, per germline (reference sequence). The CDR3 sequence is 15 residues long. V dropped 3 bases and J dropped 6 bases, with 15 bases sitting between them. The DNA for the CDR3 is TGTGCCAGTAGTATCCGAGGGATAGGTTCTCAGCCCCAGCATTTT. Amino acid sequence: CASSIRGIGSQPQHF.

The chain links TRBV7-9 to TRBJ2-3, with D possibly TRBD2 on 5 matching bases. This CDR3 has 15 residues. Germline assignment: CDR1 SEHNR and CDR2 FQNEAQ (reference sequence). The germline V and J ends were trimmed by 1 base and 1 base, with 9 bases remaining between them. CDR3 sequence (DNA): TGTGCCAGCAGCTTAGGAGGACTGCGCACAGATACGCAGTATTTT. It codes for CASSLGGLRTDTQYF.

Details on this clone: A far larger clone is just one base off, so this is likely a read error. The CDR3 loop reads CASRRGPEETQYF. The CDR3 nucleotides read TGCGCCAGCAGAAGGGGGCCAGAAGAGACCCAGTACTTC. The V gene is TRBV5-1, the J gene TRBJ2-5; 7 bases align to TRBD1. Germline V gene sequence: CDR1 SGHRS, CDR2 YFSETQ. The CDR3 has 13 amino acids. J gave up 3 bases and V 5 bases, and 4 bases lay outside the gene matches. Full variable domain (remainder filled in from reference TRBV5-1 and TRBJ2-5): KAGVTQTPRYLIKTRGQQVTLSCSPISGHRSVSWYQQTPGQGLQFLFEYFSETQRNKGNFPGRFSGRQFSNSRSEMNVSTLELGDSALYLCASRRGPEETQYFGPGTRLLVL.